The clone carrying this TCR beta chain has only a few counts. The antigen remains undetermined. Trimming left V 0 bases short and J 4 bases short, with 5 bases between. The CDR3 length is 12 residues. CDR1 and CDR2 from the germline V gene are SGHKS and YYEKEE (reference sequence). This record comes from a study of T-cell memory formation after mild COVID-19. Findings and limits, study-wide: That cross-reactive memory joined was suggested by some responding clones appearing in pre-infection memory. Contracting clones from day 15 to 85 had balanced CD4/CD8; later expanders favoured CD4+.

TCRdb re-called the 5' RACE reads with MiXCR, one entry per CDR3 protein. The top ten hold around 8.8% of the sample, which has roughly 1,500 distinct CDR3 sequences, around 63% seen once. V and J are TRBV5-5 and TRBJ2-7; D gene uncertain. The sequenced material came from PBMCs or a T cell subset sorted from them (not recorded which). The sequence derives from an adult who had mild COVID-19 (a few samples of this study predate the infection). Cell type and time point are not known. The CDR3 DNA reads as TGTGCCAGCAGCTTGGGAGGATACGAGCAGTACTTC. Its protein is CASSLGGYEQYF.